This entry lists 30 T cell receptor beta chains sequenced from one sample in a study of blood T cell repertoires in COVID-19. The table came from immunoSEQ multiplex PCR; TCRdb's copy has only in-frame clones and leaves some out. The data show around 70,000 clones, approximately 80% seen once. The sample comprised peripheral blood. These receptor sequences come from a human donor in a cohort sampled during active COVID-19.

The V gene is TRBV7-8, the J gene TRBJ1-2; tentative D call: TRBD1 (6 bases). V was shortened by 3 bases and J by 2 bases, with 13 bases between the two germline ends. Germline CDR1 SGHVS, CDR2 FQNEAQ. This CDR3 contains 15 residues. CDR3 in amino acids: CASSLVGGQNYGYTF. CDR3 DNA: TGTGCCAGCAGCTTGGTGGGGGGGCAGAACTATGGCTACACCTTC.

The J gene is TRBJ1-4, the V gene TRBV6-6, with D perhaps matching TRBD1 (5 bases). This CDR3 is built from 13 residues. Germline CDR1 MNHNY, CDR2 SVGAGI (reference sequence). The V gene lost 3 bases and the J gene lost 4 bases, with 6 bases spanning the gap. This CDR3 reads CASSYRGNEKLFF. The CDR3 coding sequence is TGTGCCAGCAGTTATAGGGGTAATGAAAAACTGTTTTTT.

The chain couples TRBV5-5 to TRBJ1-6, with D possibly TRBD1 on 6 matching bases. The V gene lost 4 bases and the J gene lost 9 bases, with 20 bases spanning the gap. The CDR3 covers 16 residues. Germline CDR1 and CDR2: SGHKS and YYEKEE (reference sequence). The CDR3 nucleotides read TGTGCCAGCAGCAGGGAATTTACAGGGTCCGGTTCACCCCTCCACTTT. Protein sequence: CASSREFTGSGSPLHF.

The rearrangement joins TRBV11-3 to TRBJ2-4, with TRBD2 as a possible D gene (5 bases). This CDR3 is 15 amino acids long. Trimming left V 1 base short and J 6 bases short, with 13 bases between. Germline CDR1 is SGHNT and CDR2 is YENEEA. The CDR3 here is CASSLVPGRGNIQYF. CDR3 bases: TGTGCCAGCAGCTTAGTTCCGGGTCGGGGAAACATTCAGTACTTC. Supplemented by reference TRBV11-3 and TRBJ2-4, the full variable domain reads EAGVVQSPRYKIIEKKQPVAFWCNPISGHNTLYWYLQNLGQGPELLIRYENEEAVDDSQLPKDRFSAERLKGVDSTLKIQPAELGDSAVYLCASSLVPGRGNIQYFGAGTRLSVL.

The rearrangement links TRBV6-2 or TRBV6-3 to TRBJ2-7, with TRBD2 identical over 8 bases. Per the germline V gene, CDR1 is MNHEY and CDR2 is SVGEGT. The J segment lost 6 bases and the V segment lost 3 bases, leaving 4 bases of the junction unmatched. The CDR3 spans 13 residues. Here the CDR3 DNA reads TGTGCCAGCAGTTATTCGGGAGGGCTCGAGCAGTACGTC. This gives the protein CASSYSGGLEQYV.

As regards this clone: The junction and the germline gene differ at one end; a read error may be behind it. This rearrangement joins TRBV3-1 (or the pseudogene TRBV3-2) to TRBJ1-3; no firm D call. Germline V gives CDR1 LGHDT, CDR2 YNNKEL (reference sequence). The length of the CDR3 is 12 residues. The CDR3 region is CASSQEAAYIHF. The CDR3 region has the DNA TGTGCCAGCAGCCAAGAAGCGGCGTACATCCATTTT.

The J gene is TRBJ2-7, the V gene TRBV24-1, with no clear D. The germline V and J ends were trimmed by 3 bases and 6 bases, with 8 bases remaining between them. CDR3 length: 12 residues. Per germline, CDR1 KGHDR and CDR2 SFDVKD. The CDR3 DNA reads as TGTGCCACCAGTGATGGGCCAGCCGAGCAGTACTTC. Translating it yields CATSDGPAEQYF.

V usage is TRBV6-5 and J usage is TRBJ1-5; D is perhaps TRBD1 (6 bases). The CDR3 contains 14 residues. V was pared by 4 bases and J by 2 bases, with 9 bases between. Germline V gives CDR1 MNHEY, CDR2 SVGAGI. This CDR3 is CASSWRTGNQPQHF. The CDR3 region has the DNA TGTGCCAGCAGTTGGCGGACAGGCAATCAGCCCCAGCATTTT.

The V and J genes are TRBV28 and TRBJ1-1, with 12 positions matching TRBD1. The ends lost 6 bases at V and 6 bases at J; junction bases unmatched: 5. The CDR3 covers 14 residues. Germline assignment: CDR1 MDHEN and CDR2 SYDVKM. CDR3 DNA sequence: TGTGCCAGCAGGGCCGGGACAGGGGGCTCTGAAGCTTTCTTT. Translating it yields CASRAGTGGSEAFF.

The table lists this clone with a count of one. The chain carries TRBV19 and TRBJ2-3; no reliable D call. Germline V gene lookup returns CDR1 LNHDA and CDR2 SQIVND (reference sequence). Trimming shortened V by 7 bases and J by 10 bases, and 12 bases separated the two germline ends. There are 11 residues in the CDR3. CDR3 coding DNA: TGTGCCAGTAAGGCCGGGTCAGCGCAGTATTTT. It specifies CASKAGSAQYF.

The chain joins TRBV18 to TRBJ2-3; a possible D gene is TRBD1 (6 bases). Germline loops: CDR1 KGHSH, CDR2 LQKENI. The V end lost 4 bases, the J end lost 0 bases, and 11 bases lay between the germline ends. There are 15 residues in the CDR3. CDR3 region: CASSQGQPSTDTQYF. CDR3 in DNA: TGTGCCAGCTCACAAGGACAGCCTAGCACAGATACGCAGTATTTT.

The V gene is TRBV19, the J gene TRBJ2-7; 9 positions match TRBD1. Germline trimming cut 6 bases from V and 7 bases from J; bases unmatched to any gene: 7. Germline V gene data show CDR1 as LNHDA and CDR2 as SQIVND (reference sequence). This CDR3 is 13 amino acids long. CDR3 sequence: CASSSTGGGEQYF. The CDR3 region has the DNA TGTGCCAGTAGCAGTACAGGGGGCGGTGAGCAGTACTTC.

This chain joins TRBV7-2 and TRBJ2-7; TRBD1 aligns across 9 bases. Germline V gene lookup returns CDR1 SGHTA and CDR2 FQGNSA. Germline trimming cut 5 bases from V and 0 bases from J; bases unmatched to any gene: 2. This CDR3 has 14 amino acids. This chain's CDR3 is CASSAQGASYEQYF. As DNA, the CDR3 is TGTGCCAGCAGCGCACAGGGGGCCTCCTACGAGCAGTACTTC.

The chain employs TRBV18 and TRBJ1-2, with D possibly being TRBD1 (6 bases). The V and J ends lost 1 base and 1 base respectively, with 22 bases between them. Germline V lookup: CDR1 KGHSH, CDR2 LQKENI. The CDR3 consists of 19 residues. This CDR3 reads CASSPLLLKGQGINYGYTF. In DNA form, the CDR3 reads TGTGCCAGCTCACCACTTCTCTTGAAAGGCCAGGGGATTAACTATGGCTACACCTTC. The full variable domain, with the rest looked up from reference TRBV18 and TRBJ1-2, is NAGVMQNPRHLVRRRGQEARLRCSPMKGHSHVYWYRQLPEEGLKFMVYLQKENIIDESGMPKERFSAEFPKEGPSILRIQQVVRGDSAAYFCASSPLLLKGQGINYGYTFGSGTRLTVV.

The chain combines TRBV6-5 with TRBJ2-1, with D possibly TRBD1 on 5 matching bases. This CDR3 is built from 16 residues. The ends were cut back, 2 bases at V and 0 bases at J, with 11 bases in the middle. Germline CDR1 and CDR2: MNHEY and SVGAGI. CDR3 loop: CASSYGHTSSYNEQFF. The CDR3 DNA reads TGTGCCAGCAGTTACGGACATACGAGCTCCTACAATGAGCAGTTCTTC.

V and J are TRBV12-3 or TRBV12-4 and TRBJ1-5, with D uncertain. With 6 bases removed from V and 6 bases from J, the gap between germline ends came to 9 bases. There are 12 residues in the CDR3. The CDR3 is CASSPVVQPQHF. For the CDR3, the DNA is TGTGCCAGCAGCCCAGTGGTTCAGCCCCAGCATTTT.

The gene calls are TRBV9 and TRBJ2-7; TRBD1 matches at 8 bases. This CDR3 contains 15 residues. Germline values: CDR1 SGDLS, CDR2 YYNGEE. Germline trimming cut 3 bases from V and 4 bases from J; bases unmatched to any gene: 9. CDR3 amino acids: CASSADWTGNYEQYF. CDR3 in DNA: TGTGCCAGCAGCGCCGATTGGACAGGGAATTACGAGCAGTACTTC. Full variable domain (outside the CDR3, taken from reference TRBV9 and TRBJ2-7): DSGVTQTPKHLITATGQRVTLRCSPRSGDLSVYWYQQSLDQGLQFLIQYYNGEERAKGNILERFSAQQFPDLHSELNLSSLELGDSALYFCASSADWTGNYEQYFGPGTRLTVT.

The rearrangement joins TRBV19 to TRBJ1-1; D may be TRBD1 (6 bases). The V end was cut by 4 bases, the J end by 1 base, with 16 bases between. Per germline, CDR1 LNHDA and CDR2 SQIVND (reference sequence). This CDR3 comprises 16 residues. CDR3 amino acids: CASSTDSTGRNTEAFF. In nucleotides, the CDR3 is TGTGCCAGTAGTACCGATTCGACAGGACGGAACACTGAAGCTTTCTTT.

CDR3 residues: CASSLEASGRADTGELFF. CDR3 sequence (DNA): TGTGCCAGTAGTCTGGAGGCTAGCGGGAGGGCCGACACCGGGGAGCTGTTTTTT. V usage is TRBV19 and J usage is TRBJ2-2, with 12 bases lining up with TRBD2. The V segment lost 5 bases and the J segment 3 bases; nucleotides outside the gene matches: 10. There are 18 residues in the CDR3. Germline values: CDR1 LNHDA, CDR2 SQIVND (reference sequence).

This rearrangement joins TRBV5-1 to TRBJ1-1, with 7 positions matching TRBD1. The CDR3 runs 15 residues. The V segment lost 0 bases and the J segment 0 bases; nucleotides outside the gene matches: 2. Germline V gene data show CDR1 as SGHRS and CDR2 as YFSETQ. The CDR3 DNA sequence: TGCGCCAGCAGCTTGGGGGACAGCTTGAACACTGAAGCTTTCTTT. Its protein is CASSLGDSLNTEAFF.

This clone was counted once. The V call is TRBV7-2, the J call TRBJ2-5; maybe TRBD2 (5 bases). The CDR3 runs 14 residues. Trimming took 3 bases from V and 6 from J, leaving 14 bases between them. The V gene's germline CDR1 is SGHTA and CDR2 FQGNSA. The CDR3 bases are TGTGCCAGCAGCTTGGACTCAACTAAGCAGACCCAGTACTTC. Amino acids: CASSLDSTKQTQYF.

The chain has TRBV29-1 and TRBJ2-2; weak D call: TRBD2 (6 bases). V lost 2 bases and J lost 5, with 9 bases in between. The CDR3 spans 13 residues. Germline CDR1 is SQVTM and CDR2 is ANQGSEA. CDR3 DNA sequence: TGCAGCGTTGAACGGGGGTGGACCGGGGAGCTGTTTTTT. Protein: CSVERGWTGELFF.

The V gene is TRBV7-9, the J gene TRBJ2-6; D is perhaps TRBD2 (5 bases). V lost 10 bases and J 0 bases, leaving 7 bases between the germline ends. The V gene's germline CDR1 is SEHNR and CDR2 FQNEAQ (reference sequence). CDR3 size: 13 residues. The CDR3 region has the DNA TGTGCCACCCGGGGCTCTGGGGCCAACGTCCTGACTTTC. Protein sequence: CATRGSGANVLTF. Full variable domain (rest looked up from reference TRBV7-9 and TRBJ2-6): DTGVSQNPRHKITKRGQNVTFRCDPISEHNRLYWYRQTLGQGPEFLTYFQNEAQLEKSRLLSDRFSAERPKGSFSTLEIQRTEQGDSAMYLCATRGSGANVLTFGAGSRLTVL.

This clone was seen more than once but under ten times. The V and J genes are TRBV2 and TRBJ2-1, with D perhaps TRBD1 (6 bases). CDR1 is SNHLY and CDR2 is FYNNEI in the germline V gene. CDR3 length: 17 amino acids. V shed 3 bases and J shed 7 bases, with 22 bases lying between them. The CDR3 region has the DNA TGTGCCAGCAGTGAGGGGCAGGGGCATGAACTACGAAATGAGCAGTTCTTC. Translating it yields CASSEGQGHELRNEQFF.

The chain combines TRBV5-6 with TRBJ1-5, with a weak D call TRBD1 (5 bases). V lost 2 bases to trimming and J lost 2 bases, with 8 bases between them. CDR1 is SGHDT and CDR2 is YYEEEE in the germline V gene. This CDR3 comprises 14 residues. The CDR3 coding sequence is TGTGCCAGCAGCTTACAGGTGGGCAATCAGCCCCAGCATTTT. It translates to CASSLQVGNQPQHF.

The V gene is TRBV23-1, the J gene TRBJ2-2; perhaps TRBD1 as D (5 bases). TRBV23-1 belongs to the ORF category, with a function that is uncertain. Trimming left V 7 bases short and J 3 bases short, with 15 bases between. This CDR3 region has 15 residues. The CDR3 nucleotides read TGCGCCAGCACCCATGACAGTGTCTACACCGGGGAGCTGTTTTTT. Its translation: CASTHDSVYTGELFF.

This chain joins TRBV27 and TRBJ1-1, with a weak D call TRBD1 (6 bases). The CDR3 is 14 residues long. The germline gives CDR1 MNHEY, CDR2 SMNVEV (reference sequence). V was cut by 6 bases and J by 3 bases, with 14 bases left in between. The CDR3 DNA reads as TGTGCCAGCAGCAACAGGGCGAGGGACACTGAAGCTTTCTTT. This gives the protein CASSNRARDTEAFF.

This clone was observed a single time. Here the CDR3 reads CASSTRQPTYEQYF. The CDR3 DNA is TGTGCCAGCAGTACGAGACAGCCAACCTACGAGCAGTACTTC. The chain carries TRBV6-6 and TRBJ2-7, with D perhaps matching TRBD1 (5 bases). CDR1 and CDR2 from the germline V gene are MNHNY and SVGAGI (reference sequence). V gave up 5 bases and J gave up 2 bases, with 13 bases separating them. There are 14 residues in the CDR3.

The chain combines TRBV30 with TRBJ1-1; D is unclear. Germline V gives CDR1 GTSNPN, CDR2 SVGIG (reference sequence). The CDR3 totals 17 residues. Trimming removed 3 bases at V and 0 bases at J, with 20 bases between. The CDR3, as DNA: TGTGCCTGGAGGAGGGCGGGGAGGGCATCCATGAACACTGAAGCTTTCTTT. Translation gives CAWRRAGRASMNTEAFF.

This clone showed up just a few times. This chain uses TRBV27 with TRBJ2-7; D ambiguous. This CDR3 region has 13 residues. Trimming removed 5 bases from V and 5 bases from J, with 13 bases in between. Germline assignment: CDR1 MNHEY and CDR2 SMNVEV (reference sequence). CDR3 in amino acids: CASSPYPQNEQYV. The CDR3 bases are TGTGCCAGCAGTCCATACCCACAGAACGAGCAGTACGTC.